The entry below gives a single T cell receptor beta chain sequence along with its context. It lacks a known antigen. Base quality data are lacking; no much larger clone is found one base away. The junction carries 18 bases between V and J, which are trimmed by 5 bases and 3 bases respectively. The CDR3 holds 15 amino acids from the cysteine to the phenylalanine. The read is trimmed to its CDR3 DNA, 45 bases read in frame from base 1. Sequences SGHRS (CDR1) and YFSETQ (CDR2) are obtained from the germline V gene. These data come from a study of blood T cell repertoires in COVID-19 (dated by TCRdb to 2018 to 2020). Describing the broader study: The collaborator samples originated in the United States, Italy and Spain and spanned the acute and convalescent phases of COVID-19. The repertoires were released in a freely available public database meant as a resource for research on the immune response to SARS-CoV-2. Subjects who had been exposed to COVID-19, were actively infected with it, or had recovered from it provided the deeply sampled blood TCRbeta repertoires that made up the dataset. Nearly every sample came with metadata listing a de-identified subject ID, COVID-19 status, age in years and sex. The material from the prospective study consisted of cDNA or gDNA derived from T cells, B-cell-depleted T cells, or PBMCs. Samples came from the ongoing ImmuneRACE study (first 160 participants) plus 1,254 subjects from 6 global collaborators. Where available, HLA class I and class II types were obtained from metadata supplied by the sample provider rather than from assay-based typing. Overall study outcomes, separate from this receptor: The amount of clinical and demographic metadata varied by source and participant and was provided uncurated.

Each collaborating institution followed its own protocols to collect whole blood in K2EDTA tubes. For TCRbeta analysis, collaborators shipped samples in one of three forms: frozen whole blood, isolated PBMCs, or DNA extracted from either of those sample types. TCRbeta CDR3 regions were amplified from genomic DNA by means of the immunoSEQ Assay, a bias-controlled multiplex PCR. Concerning the study's data processing: Nucleated cell counts per sample were estimated from amplification of reference gene primers within the assay. To quantify the absolute abundance of each unique TCRbeta CDR3 rearrangement, sequence reads were collapsed and filtered. Productive Simpson clonality was computed per sample as the square root of Simpson's diversity index over productive rearrangements. Imported from immuneACCESS, the table was reduced by TCRdb to in-frame sequences with V and J called. These copies leave out some clones; in studies compared against another copy, an unresolved V gene accounts for under half, and the cause of the remainder is not known. That table gives V, J and clone size, and the DNA gave D and trimming. The sample profile shows some 99,000 clones; under 85% of them were found once. The ten largest make up roughly 25% of the sample.

Sequencing was performed on peripheral blood. The TCR was taken from a man aged 70 or older with acute or convalescent COVID-19. The chain is encoded by TRBV5-1 joined to TRBJ2-7, with TRBD1 perhaps the D gene, on 5 matching bases. The DNA sequence reads TGCGCCAGCAGACCACTGAATACAGGAAACTACGAGCAGTACTTC. Its product reads: CASRPLNTGNYEQYF.